This TCR beta chain was profiled in a study of regulatory T cells in long-lasting Graves disease. The study, taken as a whole, reports: Between persistent patients, a few thousand public clonotypes were shared, exceeding the 900 to 1,000 shared between new patients. When disease was persistent, TRBV28, TRBJ1-2 and TRBJ2-5 were the favored segments.

Germline lookup yields CDR1 DFQATT and CDR2 SNEGSKA (reference sequence). The CDR3 is made up of 14 amino acids. The table lists this clonotype with a few counts. The antigen is unknown. One junction end does not reproduce the germline sequence, and a read error may be involved. This sample's time point: persistent/refractory GD, antithyroid drugs over 5 years with positive TRAb. Construction of the TCR library relied on RNA isolated from PBMCs. TCR beta libraries were built with iRepertoire HTBI primers and Arm-PCR of CDR3 regions. A single record per CDR3 protein comes from TCRdb applying MiXCR to the multiplex PCR reads. The top ten hold roughly 7% of the sample, which has about 470,000 distinct CDR3 sequences, roughly 21% seen once.

The V call is TRBV20-1, the J call TRBJ1-5; D is ambiguous. The input for sequencing was peripheral blood mononuclear cells (PBMCs), taken when the disease was refractory, from a patient treated with antithyroid drugs. The origin of this receptor is a female donor with Graves disease. CDR3 region: CSAREGVLNRPQHF. Written as DNA, the CDR3 is TGCAGTGCTAGAGAGGGCGTTCTCAATCGGCCCCAGCATTTT.